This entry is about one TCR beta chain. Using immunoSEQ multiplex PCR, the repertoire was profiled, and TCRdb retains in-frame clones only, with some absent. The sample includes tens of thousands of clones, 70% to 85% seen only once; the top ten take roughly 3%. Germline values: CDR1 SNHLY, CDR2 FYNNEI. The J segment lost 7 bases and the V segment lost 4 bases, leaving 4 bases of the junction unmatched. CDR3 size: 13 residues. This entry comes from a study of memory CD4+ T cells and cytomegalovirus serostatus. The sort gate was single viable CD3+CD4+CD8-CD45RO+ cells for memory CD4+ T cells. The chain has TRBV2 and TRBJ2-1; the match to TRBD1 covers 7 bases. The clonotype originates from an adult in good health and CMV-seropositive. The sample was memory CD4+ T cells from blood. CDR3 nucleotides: TGTGCCAGCAGTGTACAGGGGATGAATGAGCAGTTCTTC. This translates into CASSVQGMNEQFF.